The clone carrying this T cell receptor beta chain has only a few counts. Antigen specificity is unknown. This record belongs to a study of beta chain features in type 1 diabetes. Study findings and constraints: More deletions and fewer insertions at VDJ junctions were seen in type 1 diabetes patients.

Expressed TCRB transcripts were sequenced, since all the RNA that had been isolated was reverse transcribed. Sequencing was performed with immunoSEQ multiplex PCR; in TCRdb, only in-frame clones are kept and a portion is missing. This sample has approximately 250,000 clones, with roughly 15% found just once. The length of the CDR3 is 14 residues. The germline CDR1 and CDR2 sequences are LGHNA and YSLEER. V shed 4 bases and J 4 bases; nucleotides not matched to a gene: 6. The specimen sequenced was naive CD4+ T cells from blood. The rearrangement joins TRBV4-3 to TRBJ1-1, with 7 bases fitting TRBD1. The sequence was obtained from a woman in her thirties or forties in good health. CDR3 in amino acids: CASSLTGLATEAFF. The CDR3 DNA is TGCGCCAGCAGCCTGACAGGGTTGGCCACTGAAGCTTTCTTT.